The 10 T cell receptor beta chains below all came from one sample that was sequenced in a study of shared clonotypes between healthy human individuals. Assay used: immunoSEQ multiplex PCR; TCRdb lists only in-frame clones, some missing. The data contain hundreds of thousands of clones, 95% to 98% of them singletons. As defined, naive CD8 cells were CD45RO-negative and positively selected for CCR7, with terminally differentiated effector memory CD45RA+ cells excluded. Source material: naive CD8+ T cells sorted from blood. The receptor set was obtained from a man aged 25 to 40 in good health.

The chain employs TRBV9 and TRBJ1-4, with D tentatively TRBD1 (6 bases). Germline V gene sequence: CDR1 SGDLS, CDR2 YYNGEE. This CDR3 is 15 amino acids long. Trimming took off 4 bases at V and 5 bases at J, with 15 bases between the two ends. CDR3 nucleotides: TGTGCCAGCAGCCCCCGGTCAGGGGTCAATGAAAAACTGTTTTTT. Protein sequence: CASSPRSGVNEKLFF.

This chain links TRBV7-2 with TRBJ2-1; D ambiguous. CDR1 and CDR2 from the germline V gene are SGHTA and FQGNSA. The CDR3 length is 16 residues. Trimming shortened V by 4 bases and J by 0 bases, and 13 bases separated the two germline ends. The CDR3 DNA reads as TGTGCCAGCAGCTACAAAGGCGGCGGCTCCTACAATGAGCAGTTCTTC. As protein: CASSYKGGGSYNEQFF.

Comment on this clone: The sample has other DNA sequences that encode this CDR3 too. The chain employs TRBV6-5 and TRBJ1-1; D possibly corresponds to TRBD1 (6 bases). V was pared by 5 bases and J by 2 bases, with 12 bases between. Germline CDR1 is MNHEY and CDR2 is SVGAGI. This CDR3 contains 14 residues. The CDR3 DNA is TGTGCCAGCAGTCCCCGAGGGGGTAACACTGAAGCTTTCTTT. This codes for CASSPRGGNTEAFF.

The chain recombines TRBV30 with TRBJ2-7; D is perhaps TRBD1 or TRBD2 (5 bases each). The CDR3 is made up of 15 amino acids. Germline values: CDR1 GTSNPN, CDR2 SVGIG (reference sequence). Trimming pared 3 bases from V and 6 bases from J, leaving 21 bases between. Here the CDR3 reads CAWSKIRGADGEQYF. In DNA form, the CDR3 reads TGTGCCTGGAGCAAGATAAGAGGGGCCGACGGCGAGCAGTACTTC.

This chain connects TRBV28 to TRBJ2-7, with D unclear. Germline CDR1 and CDR2: MDHEN and SYDVKM. V was cut by 2 bases and J by 0 bases, with 11 bases left in between. This CDR3 contains 15 residues. In DNA, the CDR3 is TGTGCCAGCAGTTTACCCCACAAGCCCTCCTACGAGCAGTACTTC. It is translated as CASSLPHKPSYEQYF.

The chain has TRBV18 and TRBJ1-1; 11 nucleotides match TRBD1. The CDR3 consists of 17 residues. Per germline, CDR1 KGHSH and CDR2 LQKENI. V was pared by 1 base and J by 0 bases, with 4 bases of the junction left unmatched. This CDR3 is CASSPLGTGGLNTEAFF. The CDR3 nucleotides read TGTGCCAGCTCACCACTGGGGACAGGGGGACTGAACACTGAAGCTTTCTTT.

As regards this clone: Within the sample, other DNA sequences also encode this same CDR3. The chain uses TRBV28 and TRBJ2-3; TRBD2 agrees at 10 bases. The trim removed 5 bases at V and 1 base at J, leaving 3 bases unmatched. Germline-derived CDR1 and CDR2 are MDHEN and SYDVKM. This CDR3 contains 15 residues. The CDR3 nucleotides are TGTGCCAGCAGTCCAGGGACTAGCGGCACAGATACGCAGTATTTT. Translated: CASSPGTSGTDTQYF.

V gene TRBV11-2 combines with J gene TRBJ2-7; 11 bases align to TRBD2. Germline V gene lookup returns CDR1 SGHAT and CDR2 FQNNGV. The CDR3 extends over 18 amino acids. Trimming cost V 1 base and J 0 bases; bases outside gene matches: 8. The CDR3 region is CASSLGPGLAESSYEQYF. For the CDR3, the DNA is TGTGCCAGCAGCTTAGGTCCGGGACTAGCGGAGAGCTCCTACGAGCAGTACTTC.

The CDR3 nucleotides are TGTGCCAGCAGTATTCGACGGTGGGAGACCCAGTACTTC. This encodes CASSIRRWETQYF. V usage is TRBV6-5 and J usage is TRBJ2-5; D is unresolved. The length of the CDR3 is 13 residues. V lost 5 bases, J lost 5 bases, and 12 bases lay in between. Germline-derived CDR1 and CDR2 are MNHEY and SVGAGI.

The rearrangement joins TRBV7-9 to TRBJ2-2, with 11 bases aligning to TRBD1. Germline V CDR1 and CDR2: SEHNR, FQNEAQ (reference sequence). V shed 2 bases and J 5 bases; nucleotides not matched to a gene: 10. The CDR3 contains 18 residues. CDR3 nucleotides: TGTGCCAGCAGCTTAACAAGCCGGGACAGGGGGATAACCGGGGAGCTGTTTTTT. This sequence encodes CASSLTSRDRGITGELFF.